The 12 T cell receptor beta chains below all came from one sample that was sequenced in a study of immune cell composition in non-small cell lung cancer. The assay was immunoSEQ multiplex PCR, and TCRdb's table has in-frame clones only and misses some. The sample lists under 3,000 clones; 82% were seen once. The sequencing sample was made of lung tumor tissue. Receptor source: a human donor with non-small cell lung cancer.

This chain uses TRBV10-3 with TRBJ2-6; 9 bases are a match to TRBD1. The CDR3 length is 15 residues. The V gene end was trimmed by 8 bases and the J gene end by 2 bases; junction bases not matched to a gene: 4. Germline V gene data show CDR1 as ENHRY and CDR2 as SYGVKD. This chain's CDR3 is CAISDRGAGANVLTF. The CDR3 DNA sequence: TGTGCCATCTCGGACAGGGGAGCTGGGGCCAACGTCCTGACTTTC.

This clone turned up a few times. The chain combines TRBV5-1 with TRBJ2-5; TRBD1 aligns across 7 bases. This CDR3 comprises 14 residues. Germline CDR1 SGHRS, CDR2 YFSETQ. V lost 1 base and J lost 1; bases outside the gene matches: 1. The CDR3: CASSLTGAQETQYF. CDR3 DNA sequence: TGCGCCAGCAGCTTGACAGGGGCCCAAGAGACCCAGTACTTC.

This rearrangement joins TRBV5-4 to TRBJ2-6; a possible D gene is TRBD1 (5 bases). CDR3 length: 17 amino acids. V gave up 0 bases and J gave up 4 bases, with 14 bases separating them. Germline values: CDR1 SGHNT, CDR2 YYREEE (reference sequence). The chain's CDR3 is CASSLGGTPWGANVLTF. In DNA, the CDR3 is TGTGCCAGCAGCTTGGGGGGCACCCCGTGGGGGGCCAACGTCCTGACTTTC. The full variable domain, completed using reference TRBV5-4 and TRBJ2-6, is ETGVTQSPTHLIKTRGQQVTLRCSSQSGHNTVSWYQQALGQGPQFIFQYYREEENGRGNFPPRFSGLQFPNYSSELNVNALELDDSALYLCASSLGGTPWGANVLTFGAGSRLTVL.

The chain couples TRBV9 to TRBJ2-3; TRBD2 aligns across 9 bases. CDR1 is SGDLS and CDR2 is YYNGEE in the germline V gene. Losses at the gene ends were 4 bases for V and 2 bases for J; bases not matched to a gene: 8. The CDR3 is 16 amino acids. CDR3 sequence (DNA): TGTGCCAGCAGCTTAAGACTAGCGGACAACACAGATACGCAGTATTTT. Protein: CASSLRLADNTDTQYF.

This chain links TRBV7-2 with TRBJ2-7; TRBD2 matches 7 bases. The V segment lost 1 base and the J segment 0 bases; nucleotides outside the gene matches: 6. This CDR3 is 16 amino acids long. Germline V CDR1 and CDR2: SGHTA, FQGNSA. The CDR3 sequence: CASSLGSGASSYEQYF. The CDR3 coding sequence is TGTGCCAGCAGCTTAGGGAGCGGGGCAAGCTCCTACGAGCAGTACTTC. The whole variable domain, remainder taken from reference TRBV7-2 and TRBJ2-7, is GAGVSQSPSNKVTEKGKDVELRCDPISGHTALYWYRQSLGQGLEFLIYFQGNSAPDKSGLPSDRFSAERTGGSVSTLTIQRTQQEDSAVYLCASSLGSGASSYEQYFGPGTRLTVT.

The V call is TRBV6-6, the J call TRBJ1-5, with 9 bases matching TRBD1. Germline trimming cut 7 bases from V and 4 bases from J; bases unmatched to any gene: 8. CDR3 size: 15 residues. CDR1 MNHNY and CDR2 SVGAGI come from the germline V gene (reference sequence). CDR3 in amino acids: CASKPGQGRNQPQHF. The CDR3 nucleotides are TGTGCCAGCAAACCGGGACAGGGTCGTAATCAGCCCCAGCATTTT.

This chain joins TRBV30 and TRBJ2-7; maybe TRBD2 (6 bases). V was pared by 2 bases and J by 6 bases, with 17 bases between. The germline V gene encodes CDR1 GTSNPN and CDR2 SVGIG (reference sequence). This CDR3 has 14 amino acids. CDR3 nucleotides: TGTGCCTGGAGTATGCCCTTCTTCGGGGGCGAGCAGTACTTC. Protein sequence: CAWSMPFFGGEQYF. Full variable domain (rest looked up from reference TRBV30 and TRBJ2-7): SQTIHQWPATLVQPVGSPLSLECTVEGTSNPNLYWYRQAAGRGLQLLFYSVGIGQISSEVPQNLSASRPQDRQFILSSKKLLLSDSGFYLCAWSMPFFGGEQYFGPGTRLTVT.

The chain links TRBV30 to TRBJ1-4, with D possibly matching TRBD1 (5 bases). V was shortened by 0 bases and J by 6 bases, with 8 bases between the two germline ends. CDR1 and CDR2 (germline): GTSNPN, SVGIG (reference sequence). The CDR3 sequence is 13 residues long. The CDR3 bases are TGTGCCTGGAGTGTAAAAGGGGATGAAAAACTGTTTTTT. Protein: CAWSVKGDEKLFF.

The chain joins TRBV4-1 to TRBJ2-5; TRBD2 might be the D (7 bases). This CDR3 comprises 14 residues. Trimming cost V 1 base and J 4 bases, with 10 bases left between them. Germline CDR1 reads MGHRA; CDR2 reads YSYEKL. The CDR3 region is CASSQGRGPETQYF. In DNA, the CDR3 is TGCGCCAGCAGCCAAGGGCGGGGGCCAGAGACCCAGTACTTC.

The chain combines TRBV30 with TRBJ2-2, with D maybe TRBD1 (5 bases). Germline V CDR1 and CDR2: GTSNPN, SVGIG (reference sequence). Trimming left V 8 bases short and J 0 bases short, with 25 bases between. The CDR3 runs 18 residues. Here the CDR3 DNA reads TGTGCCCGGGTATCTCCCGGACACGTCGTAGCGAACACCGGGGAGCTGTTTTTT. This sequence encodes CARVSPGHVVANTGELFF.

The chain combines TRBV30 with TRBJ1-5, with D possibly matching TRBD1 (5 bases). Trimming removed 2 bases from V and 7 bases from J, with 12 bases in between. The CDR3 loop spans 13 amino acids. CDR1 GTSNPN and CDR2 SVGIG come from the germline V gene (reference sequence). Written as DNA, the CDR3 is TGTGCCTGGAGTCCGGGGGGGAGACAGCCCCAGCATTTT. Amino acids: CAWSPGGRQPQHF.

The chain has TRBV19 and TRBJ1-4, with a possible D match to TRBD1 (6 bases). V lost 6 bases and J 2 bases, leaving 16 bases between the germline ends. CDR3 length equals 16 residues. Looked up from germline, CDR1 is LNHDA and CDR2 is SQIVND (reference sequence). CDR3 protein: CASRPPYRDTNEKLFF. DNA for the CDR3: TGTGCCAGTAGACCCCCTTACAGGGACACTAATGAAAAACTGTTTTTT.